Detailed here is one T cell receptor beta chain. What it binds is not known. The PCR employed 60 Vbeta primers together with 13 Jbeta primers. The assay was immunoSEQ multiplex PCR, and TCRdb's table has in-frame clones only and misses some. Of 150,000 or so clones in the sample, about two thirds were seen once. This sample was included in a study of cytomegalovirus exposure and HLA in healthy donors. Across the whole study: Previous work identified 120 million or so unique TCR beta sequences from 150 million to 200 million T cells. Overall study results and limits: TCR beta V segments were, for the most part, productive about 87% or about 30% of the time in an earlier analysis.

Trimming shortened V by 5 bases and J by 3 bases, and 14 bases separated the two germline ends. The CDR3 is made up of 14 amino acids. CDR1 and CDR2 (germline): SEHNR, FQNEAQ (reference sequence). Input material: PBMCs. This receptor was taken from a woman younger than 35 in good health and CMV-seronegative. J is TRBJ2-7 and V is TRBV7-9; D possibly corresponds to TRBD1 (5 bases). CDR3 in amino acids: CASSTTHRSYEQYV. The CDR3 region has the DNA TGTGCCAGCAGCACCACACACAGGAGCTACGAGCAGTACGTC.